Shown below are 27 T cell receptor beta chains from a single sample sequenced in a study of graft-versus-host responses after intestinal transplantation. Method: immunoSEQ multiplex PCR; TCRdb's copy keeps in-frame clones and lacks some. The sample holds 84,000 or so clones; 80% to 95% are singletons and the top ten take roughly 0.31%. Their target antigens are unknown. Sequences were derived from unstimulated CD4+ T cells sorted from spleen or lymph node cells, sampled before intestinal transplant. The receptors derive from a human donor who received an intestinal transplant.

The CDR3 here is CAWSVPLRDRGNRLFF. Written as DNA, the CDR3 is TGTGCCTGGAGTGTCCCCCTCCGGGACAGGGGGAATAGACTGTTTTTT. V gene TRBV30 combines with J gene TRBJ1-4; 11 bases align to TRBD1. The length of the CDR3 is 16 residues. Germline CDR1 reads GTSNPN; CDR2 reads SVGIG (reference sequence). Unmatched junction bases numbered 13, after V lost 0 bases and J lost 13 bases.

The chain combines TRBV30 with TRBJ2-1; possibly TRBD2 for D (5 bases). Per germline, CDR1 GTSNPN and CDR2 SVGIG (reference sequence). This CDR3 has 12 residues. V was trimmed by 3 bases and J by 3 bases, leaving 6 bases between them. DNA for the CDR3: TGTGCCTGGAGCCGGGACTACAATGAGCAGTTCTTC. It specifies CAWSRDYNEQFF.

The V gene is TRBV7-3, the J gene TRBJ1-1; D unresolved. Between the trimmed V and J ends, which lost 5 bases and 2 bases, there was a span of 9 bases. This CDR3 comprises 13 residues. Germline CDR1 SGHTA, CDR2 FQGTGA. The CDR3 here is CASSARVNTEAFF. As DNA, the CDR3 is TGTGCCAGCAGCGCGAGGGTTAACACTGAAGCTTTCTTT.

As DNA, the CDR3 is TGCAGTGCTAACAGAGGTTACGAGCAGTACTTC. Translation: CSANRGYEQYF. The V call is TRBV20-1, the J call TRBJ2-7; D call uncertain. The CDR3 extends over 11 amino acids. Trimming took off 4 bases at V and 4 bases at J, with 8 bases between the two ends. Per the germline V gene, CDR1 is DFQATT and CDR2 is SNEGSKA (reference sequence).

The rearrangement links TRBV5-6 to TRBJ2-1; a weak D match, TRBD1 (6 bases). The V and J ends lost 0 bases and 9 bases respectively, with 13 bases between them. CDR1 is SGHDT and CDR2 is YYEEEE in the germline V gene. The CDR3 spans 14 residues. The CDR3 DNA is TGTGCCAGCAGCTTGGGGTTAGTAGGGGGTGAGCAGTTCTTC. Encoded protein: CASSLGLVGGEQFF.

This chain links TRBV11-2 with TRBJ2-5, with a possible D match to TRBD2 (5 bases). Germline V gene sequence: CDR1 SGHAT, CDR2 FQNNGV. V gave up 0 bases and J gave up 2 bases, with 7 bases separating them. The CDR3 spans 14 residues. CDR3: CASSLETGQETQYF. CDR3 in DNA: TGTGCCAGCAGCTTAGAAACGGGACAAGAGACCCAGTACTTC.

The V gene is TRBV7-9, the J gene TRBJ1-1; 9 bases line up with TRBD1. Trimming removed 0 bases from V and 8 bases from J; junction bases left unmatched: 7. Germline CDR1 is SEHNR and CDR2 is FQNEAQ (reference sequence). There are 15 residues in the CDR3. As DNA, the CDR3 is TGTGCCAGCAGCTTAGCCTCTACAGGGGGCGCAGAAGCTTTCTTT. Encoded protein: CASSLASTGGAEAFF.

V gene TRBV18 combines with J gene TRBJ2-7; 16 bases line up with TRBD2. CDR3 length: 19 residues. Germline V lookup: CDR1 KGHSH, CDR2 LQKENI. V was clipped by 3 bases and J by 2 bases; unmatched bases: 10. The CDR3 DNA sequence: TGTGCCAGCTCACCCGGGACTAGCGGGAGGGCGAGGGGACCCTACGAGCAGTACTTC. Translating gives CASSPGTSGRARGPYEQYF.

This chain links TRBV30 with TRBJ2-3; the D is unclear. The CDR3 runs 12 residues. Deletions cut 3 bases from V and 5 bases from J, with 9 bases between. Germline CDR1 reads GTSNPN; CDR2 reads SVGIG (reference sequence). The CDR3 sequence is CAWSDVRDTQYF. The CDR3 region has the DNA TGTGCCTGGAGCGATGTCAGAGATACGCAGTATTTT.

The gene calls are TRBV6-1 and TRBJ1-2, with D unresolved. Germline CDR1 and CDR2: MNHNS and SASEGT. Trimming removed 6 bases at V and 7 bases at J, with 9 bases between. The CDR3 spans 11 residues. The CDR3 protein is CASSQSGGYTF. The DNA for the CDR3 is TGTGCCAGCAGCCAATCCGGTGGCTACACCTTC.

V is TRBV7-8 and J is TRBJ2-5; 10 nucleotides match TRBD1. The J call may be wrong; the DNA end is better matched by TRBJ2-7. CDR3 length: 19 amino acids. Looked up from germline, CDR1 is SGHVS and CDR2 is FQNEAQ. The CDR3 reads CASSPGQGGNYSLAYEQYF. CDR3 DNA: TGTGCCAGCAGCCCAGGACAGGGGGGGAACTACAGTTTGGCGTACGAGCAGTACTTC.

The chain uses TRBV19 and TRBJ2-7; 11 bases match TRBD1. Germline CDR1 and CDR2: LNHDA and SQIVND (reference sequence). The CDR3 runs to 15 residues. V gave up 5 bases and J gave up 3 bases; unmatched junction bases: 6. In DNA form, the CDR3 reads TGTGCCAGTAGTTCTAGGACAGGGGGCGGCTACGAGCAGTACTTC. This sequence encodes CASSSRTGGGYEQYF.

The chain carries TRBV6-5 and TRBJ2-7; D is unclear. Per the germline V gene, CDR1 is MNHEY and CDR2 is SVGAGI. CDR3 length equals 13 residues. The V end was cut by 4 bases, the J end by 3 bases, with 10 bases between. The CDR3 is CASSSMPLYEQYF. The CDR3 DNA sequence: TGTGCCAGCAGTTCGATGCCCCTCTACGAGCAGTACTTC.

CDR3 DNA: TGTGCCAGCAGTAGCCGACAGGGGGGGTCCTACGAGCAGTACTTC. This translates into CASSSRQGGSYEQYF. This sequence joins TRBV28 and TRBJ2-5; 9 nucleotides match TRBD1. Gene TRBJ2-7 matches the end of the DNA better, so the J call may be wrong. This CDR3 has 15 amino acids. In germline, CDR1 is MDHEN, CDR2 SYDVKM.

V gene TRBV6-6 combines with J gene TRBJ2-7; D is undetermined. Germline values: CDR1 MNHNY, CDR2 SVGAGI (reference sequence). CDR3 size: 11 residues. The V and J ends lost 3 bases and 6 bases respectively, with 6 bases between them. The CDR3 DNA follows: TGTGCCAGCAGTTATAGGCTCGAGCAGTACTTC. Translation: CASSYRLEQYF.

This clone was counted a single time. V and J are TRBV6-4 and TRBJ2-7; 7 positions agree with TRBD2. Germline V lookup: CDR1 MRHNA, CDR2 SNTAGT. Trimming cost V 2 bases and J 3 bases; bases outside gene matches: 10. The CDR3 runs to 16 residues. This chain's CDR3 is CASSDHKSGIDYEQYF. DNA of the CDR3: TGTGCCAGCAGTGACCATAAGAGCGGGATTGACTACGAGCAGTACTTC.

Comment on this clone: Other DNA sequences from this sample encode an identical CDR3 as well. The rearrangement links TRBV7-9 to TRBJ1-1, with D possibly matching TRBD1 (6 bases). CDR3 size: 14 residues. The ends were cut back, 5 bases at V and 2 bases at J, with 12 bases in the middle. In germline, CDR1 is SEHNR, CDR2 FQNEAQ (reference sequence). In DNA form, the CDR3 reads TGTGCCAGCAGCACACAGGGAGCAAACACTGAAGCTTTCTTT. Protein sequence: CASSTQGANTEAFF.

The V call is TRBV6-6, the J call TRBJ2-2; D is uncertain. Germline V gives CDR1 MNHNY, CDR2 SVGAGI (reference sequence). This CDR3 has 14 amino acids. V was cut by 6 bases and J by 5 bases, with 13 bases left in between. For the CDR3, the DNA is TGTGCCAGCAGAAACCTTATAGGAACCGGGGAGCTGTTTTTT. Translating gives CASRNLIGTGELFF.

The V and J genes are TRBV18 and TRBJ1-1; D is ambiguous. This CDR3 is built from 15 residues. CDR1 is KGHSH, CDR2 LQKENI, per germline. Trimming took 2 bases from V and 1 from J, leaving 11 bases between them. The CDR3 reads CASSPAWGRNTEAFF. The CDR3 bases are TGTGCCAGCTCACCAGCCTGGGGTCGGAACACTGAAGCTTTCTTT.

The chain carries TRBV9 and TRBJ1-1; D gene unclear. The V gene lost 0 bases and the J gene lost 0 bases, with 15 bases spanning the gap. This CDR3 spans 17 amino acids. Per the germline V gene, CDR1 is SGDLS and CDR2 is YYNGEE. In nucleotides, the CDR3 is TGTGCCAGCAGCGTAGTTATGGGCGGGAGACTGAACACTGAAGCTTTCTTT. Encoded protein: CASSVVMGGRLNTEAFF.

The rearrangement uses TRBV18 and TRBJ2-7, with 11 bases fitting TRBD2. The germline V gene has CDR1 KGHSH and CDR2 LQKENI. The CDR3 is 22 amino acids. V lost 0 bases to trimming and J lost 1 base; unmatched junction nucleotides: 20. CDR3 loop: CASSPPNSRGYSTSGVSYEQYF. In DNA form, the CDR3 reads TGTGCCAGCTCACCACCGAATTCCAGGGGGTATTCGACTAGCGGGGTTTCCTACGAGCAGTACTTC.

The chain couples TRBV28 to TRBJ1-5; D remains ambiguous. Per germline, CDR1 MDHEN and CDR2 SYDVKM. The CDR3 has 16 amino acids. V lost 1 base to trimming and J lost 2 bases, with 12 bases between them. CDR3 DNA: TGTGCCAGCAGTTTATCGGGAGGGATCCGCAATCAGCCCCAGCATTTT. Its protein is CASSLSGGIRNQPQHF.

The chain employs TRBV28 and TRBJ2-4; a weak D match, TRBD2 (5 bases). Trimming stripped 6 bases from V and 12 bases from J, with 15 bases between. The CDR3 contains 12 residues. Germline loops: CDR1 MDHEN, CDR2 SYDVKM. CDR3 amino acids: CASRNLEGAQYF. DNA for the CDR3: TGTGCCAGCAGGAATCTAGAGGGAGCTCAGTACTTC.

The CDR3 DNA is TGTGCCAGCAGTGAAGCCCCAGGGGCTGCCTACGAGCAGTACTTC. Its translation: CASSEAPGAAYEQYF. The genes are TRBV6-1 and TRBJ2-7; perhaps TRBD1 as D (6 bases). Germline CDR1 and CDR2: MNHNS and SASEGT. The V gene lost 0 bases and the J gene lost 2 bases, with 11 bases spanning the gap. The CDR3 contains 15 residues.

The genes are TRBV6-1 and TRBJ1-5; no clear D gene. V lost 3 bases and J lost 8, with 14 bases in between. The CDR3 length is 14 residues. Germline V gives CDR1 MNHNS, CDR2 SASEGT. For the CDR3, the DNA is TGTGCCAGCAGTGATTTGCCAGGTCCTGAGCCCCAGCATTTT. The encoded protein is CASSDLPGPEPQHF.

The gene calls are TRBV5-6 and TRBJ2-5; no definite D call. CDR1 is SGHDT and CDR2 is YYEEEE in the germline V gene. The CDR3 has 13 residues. Between the trimmed V and J ends, which lost 4 bases and 5 bases, there was a span of 12 bases. This chain's CDR3 is CASSIGPLETQYF. CDR3 bases: TGTGCCAGCAGCATCGGACCCTTGGAGACCCAGTACTTC. Drawing the rest from reference TRBV5-6 and TRBJ2-5, the complete variable domain is DAGVTQSPTHLIKTRGQQVTLRCSPKSGHDTVSWYQQALGQGPQFIFQYYEEEERQRGNFPDRFSGHQFPNYSSELNVNALLLGDSALYLCASSIGPLETQYFGPGTRLLVL.

The chain links TRBV28 to TRBJ2-5, with D possibly being TRBD1 (6 bases). CDR3 length equals 12 residues. CDR1 and CDR2 (germline): MDHEN, SYDVKM. V was trimmed by 8 bases and J by 4 bases, leaving 11 bases between them. This CDR3 is CASLGGRETQYF. The CDR3 coding sequence is TGTGCCAGCTTAGGGGGTCGAGAGACCCAGTACTTC.